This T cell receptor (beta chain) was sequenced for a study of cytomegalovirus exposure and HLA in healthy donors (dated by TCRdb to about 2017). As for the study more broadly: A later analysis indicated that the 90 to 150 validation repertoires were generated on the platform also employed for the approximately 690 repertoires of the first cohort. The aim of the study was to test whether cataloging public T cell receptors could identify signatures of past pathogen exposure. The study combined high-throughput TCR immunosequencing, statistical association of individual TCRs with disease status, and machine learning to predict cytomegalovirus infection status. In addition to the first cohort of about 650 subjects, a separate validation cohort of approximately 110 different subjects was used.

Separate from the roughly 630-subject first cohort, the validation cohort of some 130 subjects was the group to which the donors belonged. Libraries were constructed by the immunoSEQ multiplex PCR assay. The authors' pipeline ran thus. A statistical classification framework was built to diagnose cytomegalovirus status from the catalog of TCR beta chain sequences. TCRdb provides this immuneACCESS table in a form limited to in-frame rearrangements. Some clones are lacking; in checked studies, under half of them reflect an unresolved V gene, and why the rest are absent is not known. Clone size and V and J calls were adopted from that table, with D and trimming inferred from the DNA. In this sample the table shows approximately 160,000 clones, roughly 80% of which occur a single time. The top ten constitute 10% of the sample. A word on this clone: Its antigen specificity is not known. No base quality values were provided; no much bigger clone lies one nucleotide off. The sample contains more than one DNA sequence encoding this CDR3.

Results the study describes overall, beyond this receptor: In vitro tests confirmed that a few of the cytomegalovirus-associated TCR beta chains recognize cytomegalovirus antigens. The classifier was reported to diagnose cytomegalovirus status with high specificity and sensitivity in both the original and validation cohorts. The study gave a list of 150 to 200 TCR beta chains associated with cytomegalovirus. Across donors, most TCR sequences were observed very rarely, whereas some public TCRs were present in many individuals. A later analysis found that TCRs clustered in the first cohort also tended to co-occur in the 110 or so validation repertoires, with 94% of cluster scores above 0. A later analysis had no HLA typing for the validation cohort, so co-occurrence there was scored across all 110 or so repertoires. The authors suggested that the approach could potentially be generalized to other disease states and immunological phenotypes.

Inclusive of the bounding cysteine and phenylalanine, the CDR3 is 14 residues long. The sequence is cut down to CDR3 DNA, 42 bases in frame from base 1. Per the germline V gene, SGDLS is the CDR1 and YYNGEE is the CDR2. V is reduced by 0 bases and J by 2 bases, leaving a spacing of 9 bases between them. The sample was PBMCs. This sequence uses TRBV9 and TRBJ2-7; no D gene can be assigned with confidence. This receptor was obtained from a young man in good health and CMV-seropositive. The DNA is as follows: TGTGCCAGCAGCGTAGGGCAGGTACCCTACGAGCAGTACTTC. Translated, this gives CASSVGQVPYEQYF.